The 32 T cell receptor beta chains reported below all come from one sample, sequenced in a study of blood T cell repertoires in COVID-19. Sequencing used immunoSEQ multiplex PCR; TCRdb keeps in-frame clones, though not all of them. The sample contains 200,000 to 300,000 clones, roughly nine tenths of which appear only once. The specimen sequenced was peripheral blood. The receptor set was obtained from a man between 60 and 75 years old who had recovered from COVID-19.

This chain joins TRBV11-1 and TRBJ1-6; tentative D call: TRBD1 (5 bases). Germline V CDR1 and CDR2: SGHAT, FQDESV (reference sequence). CDR3 size: 14 residues. V dropped 2 bases and J dropped 8 bases, with 10 bases sitting between them. The CDR3 coding sequence is TGTGCCAGCAGCTTAATGCGGGGCGATTCACCCCTCCACTTT. Its protein is CASSLMRGDSPLHF.

The chain has TRBV5-4 and TRBJ2-3, with 9 nucleotides matching TRBD2. With 1 base clipped from V and 4 bases from J, the junction kept 7 bases outside the gene matches. Germline lookup yields CDR1 SGHNT and CDR2 YYREEE (reference sequence). The CDR3 runs 16 residues. The CDR3 sequence is CASSLWAGGPSDTQYF. The CDR3 DNA is TGTGCCAGCAGCTTGTGGGCGGGGGGGCCTTCAGATACGCAGTATTTT.

The rearrangement links TRBV5-1 to TRBJ1-2, with a possible D match to TRBD1 (5 bases). V lost 2 bases to trimming and J lost 5 bases, with 7 bases between them. Germline CDR1 and CDR2: SGHRS and YFSETQ. CDR3 size: 12 residues. Here the CDR3 reads CASSFDRYGYTF. The CDR3 DNA is TGCGCCAGCAGCTTTGACAGATATGGCTACACCTTC.

The rearrangement uses TRBV9 and TRBJ2-7; TRBD2 is a possible D gene (7 bases). The CDR3 extends over 15 amino acids. Germline CDR1 SGDLS, CDR2 YYNGEE. Trimming took 4 bases from V and 0 from J, leaving 14 bases between them. The CDR3 DNA sequence: TGTGCCAGCAGCCCGGGCGGGGGCTCCTCCTACGAGCAGTACTTC. Translation gives CASSPGGGSSYEQYF.

This CDR3 is CASSPARYEQYF. DNA for the CDR3: TGTGCCAGCTCACCAGCCAGGTACGAGCAGTACTTC. The chain employs TRBV18 and TRBJ2-7; no definite D call. The germline V gene has CDR1 KGHSH and CDR2 LQKENI. The CDR3 runs 12 residues. Trimming left V 2 bases short and J 4 bases short, with 6 bases between.

V usage is TRBV2 and J usage is TRBJ1-6, with TRBD1 matching 7 bases. J lost 1 base, V lost 0 bases, and 12 bases had no gene match. Germline loops: CDR1 SNHLY, CDR2 FYNNEI. This CDR3 contains 20 residues. The CDR3 DNA sequence: TGTGCCAGCAGTGAAGCCCCCCGCGACAGGGTTGTGTCCTATAATTCACCCCTCCACTTT. Encoded protein: CASSEAPRDRVVSYNSPLHF.

This clone was counted at least ten times. The V call is TRBV6-1, the J call TRBJ2-7; D is unresolved. CDR1 is MNHNS and CDR2 is SASEGT in the germline V gene. The CDR3 consists of 15 residues. V lost 1 base to trimming and J lost 3 bases, with 13 bases between them. The CDR3 coding sequence is TGTGCCAGCAGTGAAGATCTTCCGGAGAACTACGAGCAGTACTTC. Translating gives CASSEDLPENYEQYF.

The sample holds one count of this clone. The chain links TRBV20-1 to TRBJ1-1; D is uncertain. Germline V lookup: CDR1 DFQATT, CDR2 SNEGSKA (reference sequence). This CDR3 has 11 amino acids. With 2 bases removed from V and 7 bases from J, the gap between germline ends came to 8 bases. CDR3 region: CSARSTREAFF. The DNA of the CDR3 is TGCAGTGCTAGATCTACCCGTGAAGCTTTCTTT.

The chain has TRBV5-1 and TRBJ2-3, with 10 positions matching TRBD2. Germline-derived CDR1 and CDR2 are SGHRS and YFSETQ. This CDR3 has 16 amino acids. V lost 0 bases to trimming and J lost 5 bases; unmatched junction nucleotides: 6. The CDR3: CASSLARLAGVDTQYF. CDR3 in DNA: TGCGCCAGCAGCTTGGCCCGTCTAGCGGGGGTAGATACGCAGTATTTT.

The J gene is TRBJ2-2, the V gene TRBV6-5, with a tentative D call TRBD1 (6 bases). Trimming pared 7 bases from V and 0 bases from J, leaving 9 bases between. In germline, CDR1 is MNHEY, CDR2 SVGAGI. The CDR3 sequence is 14 residues long. In nucleotides, the CDR3 is TGTGCCAGCAAAAGGGGGACGAACACCGGGGAGCTGTTTTTT. Amino acids: CASKRGTNTGELFF.

In the case of this clone: A read error is likely, as this CDR3 ends without the conserved phenylalanine or tryptophan. Because the CDR3's place on the DNA is in doubt, the DNA is left out and the CDR3 is given as listed by TCRdb. The V call is TRBV11-3, the J call TRBJ1-6; the table's D gene call, TRBD1, was not cross checked with the DNA. The CDR3 sequence runs 10 residues, both termini included. CDR1 and CDR2 (germline): SGHNT, YENEEA. The CDR3 region is CASSSGTGPL.

This clone was picked up a small number of times. The rearrangement uses TRBV12-5 and TRBJ2-7, with a tentative D call TRBD1 (6 bases). The CDR3 sequence is 14 residues long. Deletions cut 6 bases from V and 4 bases from J, with 16 bases between. Germline V gene lookup returns CDR1 LGHNT and CDR2 FRNRAP. The CDR3 sequence: CASGPGQMTYEQYF. In DNA form, the CDR3 reads TGTGCTAGTGGACCCGGACAGATGACATACGAGCAGTACTTC.

The gene calls are TRBV18 and TRBJ1-4; a weak D match, TRBD1 (6 bases). This CDR3 has 14 amino acids. Germline V gene lookup returns CDR1 KGHSH and CDR2 LQKENI. V lost 3 bases and J lost 4, with 9 bases in between. CDR3 sequence: CASSPGQNNEKLFF. The CDR3 DNA sequence: TGTGCCAGCTCACCCGGACAGAATAATGAAAAACTGTTTTTT.

Comment on this clone: An end of the junction does not agree with germline; a read error may underlie this. This chain links TRBV10-3 with TRBJ2-7, with 8 bases that match TRBD2. This CDR3 has 12 residues. Per germline, CDR1 ENHRY and CDR2 SYGVKD. The CDR3 is CAISSAGGPSRF. The CDR3 DNA sequence: TGTGCCATCAGTTCCGCGGGGGGACCTTCGCGGTTC.

The chain recombines TRBV5-5 with TRBJ1-6, with 8 bases lining up with TRBD1. The CDR3 has 16 amino acids. V gave up 4 bases and J gave up 7 bases; unmatched junction bases: 10. Germline CDR1 reads SGHKS; CDR2 reads YYEKEE (reference sequence). CDR3 in DNA: TGTGCCAGCAGCCGAATTACGACAGGGGCGAATTCACCCCTCCACTTT. Its translation: CASSRITTGANSPLHF.

This chain's CDR3 is CASSLGAVSNYGYTF. Here the CDR3 DNA reads TGTGCCAGCAGCTTGGGGGCAGTCTCTAACTATGGCTACACCTTC. This chain joins TRBV5-6 and TRBJ1-2; D call uncertain. CDR1 is SGHDT and CDR2 is YYEEEE in the germline V gene. Between the trimmed V and J ends, which lost 0 bases and 0 bases, there was a span of 9 bases. The CDR3 length is 15 residues.

The V call is TRBV6-4, the J call TRBJ1-5, with 10 bases fitting TRBD1. V trimming: 4 bases; J trimming: 0 bases; junction bases outside the gene matches: 9. Per germline, CDR1 MRHNA and CDR2 SNTAGT. CDR3 size: 18 residues. The CDR3 DNA follows: TGTGCCAGCAGTGCGGTCGGGACAGGGGACCATAGCAATCAGCCCCAGCATTTT. Amino acids: CASSAVGTGDHSNQPQHF.

J is TRBJ1-1 and V is TRBV29-1; D gene uncertain. Trimming shortened V by 3 bases and J by 6 bases, and 14 bases separated the two germline ends. Germline V gene data show CDR1 as SQVTM and CDR2 as ANQGSEA. This CDR3 has 13 amino acids. This CDR3 reads CSVESALGAEAFF. The DNA of the CDR3 is TGCAGCGTTGAGTCTGCCTTGGGCGCTGAAGCTTTCTTT.

The V and J genes are TRBV7-2 and TRBJ2-5; possible D gene TRBD2, 6 bases. The germline CDR1 and CDR2 sequences are SGHTA and FQGNSA. This CDR3 is built from 15 residues. Trimming removed 5 bases from V and 2 bases from J, with 15 bases in between. The CDR3 coding sequence is TGTGCCAGCAGCCCATCATGGGGGGAGCAAGAGACCCAGTACTTC. Translated: CASSPSWGEQETQYF.

The V and J genes are TRBV11-2 and TRBJ1-1, with D maybe TRBD1 (5 bases). This CDR3 comprises 13 residues. Germline V gives CDR1 SGHAT, CDR2 FQNNGV. V lost 5 bases, J lost 1 base, and 8 bases lay in between. CDR3 sequence reads: CASSTTGNTEAFF. CDR3 bases: TGTGCCAGCAGCACCACAGGGAACACTGAAGCTTTCTTT.

The J gene is TRBJ2-7, the V gene TRBV6-4, with TRBD1 matching over 11 bases. This CDR3 comprises 13 residues. The germline gives CDR1 MRHNA, CDR2 SNTAGT. V dropped 6 bases and J dropped 4; count of bases not matched to a gene: 2. The chain's CDR3 is CASSRDRGYEQYF. For the CDR3, the DNA is TGTGCCAGCAGCCGGGACAGGGGGTACGAGCAGTACTTC.

This chain joins TRBV30 and TRBJ2-6; a weak D match, TRBD2 (5 bases). Germline assignment: CDR1 GTSNPN and CDR2 SVGIG (reference sequence). CDR3 length equals 18 residues. Deletions cut 1 base from V and 0 bases from J, with 16 bases between. DNA for the CDR3: TGTGCCTGGAGTGCGGCCGGGGTAGCTAACTCTGGGGCCAACGTCCTGACTTTC. As protein: CAWSAAGVANSGANVLTF. Full variable domain (missing parts from reference TRBV30 and TRBJ2-6): SQTIHQWPATLVQPVGSPLSLECTVEGTSNPNLYWYRQAAGRGLQLLFYSVGIGQISSEVPQNLSASRPQDRQFILSSKKLLLSDSGFYLCAWSAAGVANSGANVLTFGAGSRLTVL.

This rearrangement joins TRBV7-2 to TRBJ2-1, with D maybe TRBD1 (6 bases). Germline V gene data show CDR1 as SGHTA and CDR2 as FQGNSA. The CDR3 extends over 16 amino acids. The V end was cut by 5 bases, the J end by 8 bases, with 22 bases between. The CDR3 bases are TGTGCCAGCAGCCCCACCCGACAGGCTTTTAAGTATGAGCAGTTCTTC. It yields the protein CASSPTRQAFKYEQFF.

The table lists this clone with a count of one. V usage is TRBV7-6 and J usage is TRBJ2-7; D might be TRBD2 (5 bases). Germline lookup yields CDR1 SGHVS and CDR2 FNYEAQ. The V end lost 0 bases, the J end lost 0 bases, and 9 bases lay between the germline ends. The CDR3 consists of 15 residues. Here the CDR3 DNA reads TGTGCCAGCAGCTTAGCTGAGGGAAGCTCCTACGAGCAGTACTTC. Translation gives CASSLAEGSSYEQYF.

This chain uses TRBV13 with TRBJ2-7; 10 nucleotides agree with TRBD2. After removal of 5 bases from V and 0 bases from J, the junction contained 13 bases not matched to a gene. This CDR3 spans 18 amino acids. In germline, CDR1 is PRHDT, CDR2 FYEKMQ (reference sequence). CDR3 region: CASSPSASGGPSSYEQYF. CDR3 sequence (DNA): TGTGCCAGCAGCCCATCAGCTAGCGGGGGCCCGAGCTCCTACGAGCAGTACTTC.

The rearrangement links TRBV16 to TRBJ1-5; D gene ambiguous. The length of the CDR3 is 15 residues. V lost 5 bases, J lost 0 bases, and 11 bases lay in between. Germline-derived CDR1 and CDR2 are KGHSY and FQNENV. CDR3 sequence reads: CASSYIGASNQPQHF. The CDR3 DNA follows: TGTGCCAGCAGCTATATCGGAGCTAGCAATCAGCCCCAGCATTTT.

V is TRBV6-1 and J is TRBJ2-3; TRBD1 matches 9 bases. V gave up 3 bases and J gave up 3 bases; unmatched junction bases: 7. Germline CDR1 MNHNS, CDR2 SASEGT. CDR3 length: 16 amino acids. In nucleotides, the CDR3 is TGTGCCAGCAGTGATCTACAGGGGGCTCTTACAGATACGCAGTATTTT. Translating gives CASSDLQGALTDTQYF.

This chain links TRBV7-9 with TRBJ1-2, with D tentatively TRBD1 (5 bases). The V and J ends lost 2 bases and 4 bases respectively, with 14 bases between them. The germline CDR1 and CDR2 sequences are SEHNR and FQNEAQ (reference sequence). This CDR3 has 15 amino acids. CDR3 sequence (DNA): TGTGCCAGCAGCTTAACGTTGCAGGGAGGCTATGGCTACACCTTC. Protein sequence: CASSLTLQGGYGYTF.

The V gene is TRBV10-3, the J gene TRBJ1-5, with TRBD1 matching over 8 bases. The CDR3 length is 14 residues. CDR1 is ENHRY, CDR2 SYGVKD, per germline. V lost 7 bases and J lost 5; bases outside the gene matches: 7. CDR3 protein: CAIKPTGDHQPQHF. CDR3 coding DNA: TGTGCCATCAAACCGACAGGGGATCATCAGCCCCAGCATTTT.

This clone was detected a few times. CDR3 DNA: TGTGCCATCAGCCGGGACAGGGGTCGGGACGAGCAGTACTTC. This sequence encodes CAISRDRGRDEQYF. This chain links TRBV10-3 with TRBJ2-7; TRBD1 matches at 10 bases. Trimming cost V 6 bases and J 5 bases; bases outside gene matches: 7. From germline, CDR1 is ENHRY and CDR2 SYGVKD. The CDR3 extends over 14 amino acids.

The chain employs TRBV5-1 and TRBJ1-2, with 7 nucleotides matching TRBD1. The CDR3 has 14 amino acids. The junction had 17 bases not matched to a gene; V was cut back by 4 bases and J by 14 bases. Per the germline V gene, CDR1 is SGHRS and CDR2 is YFSETQ. The CDR3 here is CASSMQAGTAIYTF. CDR3 nucleotide sequence: TGCGCCAGCAGCATGCAGGCCGGGACAGCCATCTATACCTTC.

This rearrangement joins TRBV12-3 or TRBV12-4 to TRBJ1-5; the D gene is possibly TRBD1 (6 bases). The CDR3 extends over 13 amino acids. The germline V and J ends were trimmed by 4 bases and 6 bases, with 10 bases remaining between them. The CDR3 loop reads CASSWEGGQPQHF. CDR3 nucleotide sequence: TGTGCCAGCAGTTGGGAGGGGGGTCAGCCCCAGCATTTT.